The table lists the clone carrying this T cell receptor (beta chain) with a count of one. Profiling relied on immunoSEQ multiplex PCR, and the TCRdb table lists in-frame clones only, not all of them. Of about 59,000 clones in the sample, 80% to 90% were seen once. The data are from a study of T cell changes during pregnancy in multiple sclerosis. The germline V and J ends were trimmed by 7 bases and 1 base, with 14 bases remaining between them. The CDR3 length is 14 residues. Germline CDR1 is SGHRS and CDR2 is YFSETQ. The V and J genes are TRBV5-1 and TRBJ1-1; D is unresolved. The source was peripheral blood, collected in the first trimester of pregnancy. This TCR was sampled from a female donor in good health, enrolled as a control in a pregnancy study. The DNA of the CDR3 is TGCGCCAGCTATTCAAACCCGGGGAACACTGAAGCTTTCTTT. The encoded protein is CASYSNPGNTEAFF.